This T cell receptor beta chain was sequenced for a study of blood T cell repertoires in COVID-19 (dated by TCRdb to 2020 to 2021). Describing the broader study: Samples from collaborators originated in the United States, Italy and Spain and spanned both the acute and convalescent phases of COVID-19. The material from the prospective study consisted of cDNA or gDNA derived from T cells, B-cell-depleted T cells, or PBMCs. Samples came from the ongoing ImmuneRACE study (first 160 participants) plus 1,254 subjects from 6 global collaborators. The dataset comprised deeply sampled blood TCRbeta repertoires from subjects exposed to, actively infected with, or recovered from COVID-19. The repertoires were released in a freely available public database meant as a resource for research on the immune response to SARS-CoV-2. A de-identified subject ID, COVID-19 status, age in years and sex were almost always included in the sample metadata. Where available, HLA class I and class II types were taken from metadata supplied by the sample provider and were not determined by assay-based typing. Findings and caveats that apply to the study as a whole: Clinical and demographic metadata were provided uncurated, with the amount varying by source and participant.

The germline V gene encodes CDR1 WNHNN and CDR2 SYGVQD (reference sequence). Trimming accounts for 4 bases at V and 11 bases at J, while the number of junction bases matched to no gene is 8. Including the terminal cysteine and phenylalanine, the CDR3 comprises 14 residues. Kept here is only the CDR3 DNA, which spans 42 bases and is read in frame from base 1. Note on this clone: Its recognized antigen is unknown. No base quality values were provided; no much bigger clone lies one nucleotide off.

Collaborating institutions collected whole blood in K2EDTA tubes following their own protocols. For TCRbeta analysis, collaborators shipped samples as frozen whole blood, isolated PBMCs, or DNA extracted from either of those sample types. TCRbeta CDR3 regions were amplified from genomic DNA by means of the immunoSEQ Assay, a bias-controlled multiplex PCR. As for how the authors treated the data: The number of nucleated cells in each sample was estimated from the amplification of reference gene primers within the assay. Sequence reads were collapsed and filtered to measure the absolute abundance of every unique TCRbeta CDR3 rearrangement. For each sample, productive Simpson clonality was calculated by taking the square root of Simpson's diversity index across productive rearrangements. TCRdb re-hosts the immuneACCESS table, in-frame sequences only. Its copies lack some clones; in the studies checked, an unresolved V gene accounts for under half of them, and the cause for the rest is not known. For V, J and clone size, that table is used; D and trimming come from the DNA. A total of 150,000 to 200,000 clones appear in this sample, 90% to 95% of them only once. The ten largest clonotypes hold over 3.5% of the sample.

The sample was peripheral blood. The sequence was obtained from a woman between 50 and 59 years old with acute or convalescent COVID-19. In this chain, TRBV10-1 is recombined with TRBJ1-1; 12 central bases correspond to TRBD1. The DNA sequence is as follows: TGCGCCAGCAGTGGGGACAGGGGGCTACGGGATGCTTTCTTT. Its product reads: CASSGDRGLRDAFF.